The clone carrying this TCR beta chain has just a few counts. The ends were cut back, 6 bases at V and 1 base at J, with 12 bases in the middle. The CDR3 runs to 14 residues. In germline, CDR1 is SGHVT, CDR2 SQSDAQ. MiXCR, run by TCRdb on the PCR reads, gives a single entry per CDR3 protein. The sample lists some 12,000 distinct CDR3 sequences; around 50% were seen once. This sample is part of a study of tumor-infiltrating lymphocytes in oesophageal squamous cell carcinoma. Sample: esophageal tumor tissue. The receptor's source is a male donor with esophageal squamous cell carcinoma. The V and J genes are TRBV7-4 and TRBJ2-5; perhaps TRBD1 as D (5 bases). DNA for the CDR3: TGTGCCAGCAGTCAAGGACACAGCCAAGAGACCCAGTACTTC. Protein product: CASSQGHSQETQYF.